This T cell receptor beta chain was documented in a study of T cell changes during pregnancy in multiple sclerosis. The CDR3 spans 14 residues. Germline V CDR1 and CDR2: MNHEY, SVGAGI. After removal of 8 bases from V and 4 bases from J, the junction contained 8 bases not matched to a gene. Profiled with immunoSEQ multiplex PCR; TCRdb holds only in-frame clones, not every one. The sample records some 20,000 clones, over 70% being singletons. The TCR sequence derives from a female donor in good health, enrolled as a control in a pregnancy study. The sample consisted of CD8+ T cells from peripheral blood mononuclear cells, taken after pregnancy. This chain links TRBV6-5 with TRBJ1-5; TRBD1 matches 7 bases. CDR3 coding DNA: TGTGCCAGCCGCCCGACAGGGAAAAATCAGCCCCAGCATTTT. This sequence encodes CASRPTGKNQPQHF.